This T cell receptor beta chain was sequenced during a study of T cell changes during pregnancy in multiple sclerosis. Some clones are missing from TCRdb's copy, which holds only in-frame ones; the method was immunoSEQ multiplex PCR. The sample has about 34,000 clones; roughly 88% are singletons. V lost 2 bases to trimming and J lost 2 bases; unmatched junction nucleotides: 14. This CDR3 spans 19 amino acids. From germline, CDR1 is SGHNT and CDR2 YENEEA. The sequences come from CD8+ T cells from peripheral blood mononuclear cells, collected after pregnancy. This TCR was sampled from a female donor with multiple sclerosis, enrolled in a pregnancy study. The chain carries TRBV11-3 and TRBJ2-1; 8 bases are shared with TRBD2. CDR3 sequence (DNA): TGTGCCAGCAGCTTAAAGGGGGAACGGGGGGGACCAACCTACAATGAGCAGTTCTTC. This sequence encodes CASSLKGERGGPTYNEQFF. Filled out from reference TRBV11-3 and TRBJ2-1, the complete variable domain reads EAGVVQSPRYKIIEKKQPVAFWCNPISGHNTLYWYLQNLGQGPELLIRYENEEAVDDSQLPKDRFSAERLKGVDSTLKIQPAELGDSAVYLCASSLKGERGGPTYNEQFFGPGTRLTVL.